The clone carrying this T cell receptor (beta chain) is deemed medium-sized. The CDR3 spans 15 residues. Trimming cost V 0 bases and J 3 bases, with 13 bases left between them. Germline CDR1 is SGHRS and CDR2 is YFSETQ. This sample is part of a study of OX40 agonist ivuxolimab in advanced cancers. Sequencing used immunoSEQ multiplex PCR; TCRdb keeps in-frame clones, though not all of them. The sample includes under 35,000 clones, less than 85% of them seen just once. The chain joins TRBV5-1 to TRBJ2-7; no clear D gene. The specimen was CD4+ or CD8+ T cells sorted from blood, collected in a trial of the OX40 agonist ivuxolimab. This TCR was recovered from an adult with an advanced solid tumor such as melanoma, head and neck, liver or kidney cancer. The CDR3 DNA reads TGCGCCAGCAGCTTGGACCTTCTCGAAAGCTACGAGCAGTACTTC. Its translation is CASSLDLLESYEQYF.